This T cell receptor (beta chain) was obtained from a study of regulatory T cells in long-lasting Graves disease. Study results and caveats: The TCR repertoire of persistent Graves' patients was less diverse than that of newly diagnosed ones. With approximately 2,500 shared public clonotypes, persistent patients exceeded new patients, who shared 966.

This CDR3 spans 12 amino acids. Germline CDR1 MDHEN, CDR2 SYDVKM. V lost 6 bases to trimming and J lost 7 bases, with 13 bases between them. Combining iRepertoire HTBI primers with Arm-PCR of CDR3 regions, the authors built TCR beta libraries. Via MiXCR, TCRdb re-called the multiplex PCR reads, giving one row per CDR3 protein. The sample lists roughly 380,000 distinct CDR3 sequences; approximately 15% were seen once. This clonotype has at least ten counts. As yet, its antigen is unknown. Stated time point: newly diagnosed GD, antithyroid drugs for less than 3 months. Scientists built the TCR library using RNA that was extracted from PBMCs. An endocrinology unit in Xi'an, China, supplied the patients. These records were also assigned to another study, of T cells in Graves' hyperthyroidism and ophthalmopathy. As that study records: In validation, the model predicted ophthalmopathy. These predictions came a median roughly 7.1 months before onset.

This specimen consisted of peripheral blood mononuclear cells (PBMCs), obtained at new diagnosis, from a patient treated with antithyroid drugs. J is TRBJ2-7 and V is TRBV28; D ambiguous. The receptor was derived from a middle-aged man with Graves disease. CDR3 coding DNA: TGTGCCAGCAGCCCCGCCTTGGAGGAGCAGTACTTC. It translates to CASSPALEEQYF.